Listed below are T cell receptor beta chains from one sample, sequenced in a study of blood T cells in healthy people across ages. One entry per CDR3 protein, called by TCRdb with MiXCR from the 5' RACE reads. The sample consists of about 1.4 million distinct CDR3 sequences, 55% to 75% of them appearing once. The sample consisted of blood. The receptors come from a man between 18 and 35 years old in good health. CDR3s leave out the opening cysteine and the closing phenylalanine or tryptophan.

V gene: TRBV2
J gene: .
CDR3 protein: ASSSRTSGGSEQY

V gene: TRBV29-1
J gene: TRBJ2-1
CDR3 protein: SVESLAGIYNEQF

V gene: TRBV5-4
J gene: TRBJ1-2
CDR3 protein: ASTMRGAGYGYT

V gene: TRBV7-9
J gene: TRBJ2-7
CDR3 protein: ASSLGPLRVYEQY

V gene: TRBV7-9
J gene: TRBJ2-4
CDR3 protein: ASSQTGGENIQY

V gene: TRBV28
J gene: TRBJ1-5
CDR3 protein: ASSHRGWSNQPQH

V gene: TRBV3-1
J gene: TRBJ2-6
CDR3 protein: AGSQPLLAGAPSGANVLT

V gene: TRBV9
J gene: TRBJ2-1
CDR3 protein: ASSASGLYEQF

V gene: TRBV29-1
J gene: TRBJ1-2
CDR3 protein: SVEEEWEGVYGYT

V gene: TRBV4-3
J gene: TRBJ2-7
CDR3 protein: ASSRDLRESSYEQY

V gene: TRBV20-1
J gene: TRBJ1-1
CDR3 protein: SARDQRGVRNTEAF

V gene: TRBV28
J gene: TRBJ2-6
CDR3 protein: ATCPGGATGANVLT

V gene: TRBV28
J gene: TRBJ1-2
CDR3 protein: ASSWGYGYT

V gene: TRBV6-2/TRBV6-3
J gene: TRBJ2-7
CDR3 protein: ASSFLRQSRYEQY

V gene: TRBV6-5
J gene: TRBJ1-2
CDR3 protein: ASSSAGQQEGYT

V gene: TRBV15
J gene: TRBJ2-6
CDR3 protein: ATSTSAASGANVLT

V gene: TRBV2
J gene: TRBJ2-6
CDR3 protein: ASSDTSFSGANVPT

V gene: TRBV11-2
J gene: TRBJ2-5
CDR3 protein: ASSLGEINWSETQY

V gene: TRBV27
J gene: TRBJ2-6
CDR3 protein: ASSLWTSGANVLT

V gene: TRBV4-1
J gene: TRBJ2-4
CDR3 protein: ASSRPGLAGGENIQY

V gene: TRBV4-1
J gene: TRBJ2-1
CDR3 protein: ASSQEGGRPGNEQF

V gene: TRBV28
J gene: TRBJ2-5
CDR3 protein: ASSLPNRVETQY

V gene: TRBV11-1
J gene: TRBJ2-5
CDR3 protein: ASSLTSGGLGETQY

V gene: TRBV27
J gene: TRBJ2-3
CDR3 protein: ASSLLGGPSSTDTQY

V gene: TRBV9
J gene: TRBJ2-1
CDR3 protein: ASSVVGQGHFNEQF

V gene: TRBV3-1
J gene: TRBJ2-1
CDR3 protein: ASSYSGSSTGQF

V gene: TRBV5-1
J gene: TRBJ2-1
CDR3 protein: ASSRRTSGSREQF

V gene: TRBV4-3
J gene: TRBJ1-4
CDR3 protein: ASSQGKGDPTNEKLF